Below, 11 T cell receptor beta chains from the same sample are listed, as sequenced in a study of blood T cells in healthy people across ages. Primers used in a second PCR of roughly 6 to 11 cycles were a sample-barcoded 5' primer and a J-beta primer mix. TCRdb used MiXCR to reprocess the 5' RACE reads, holding one entry per CDR3 protein. The table includes fewer than 2 million distinct CDR3 sequences, roughly 43% detected once. The sequenced sample was blood. These receptors were collected from a human donor in good health.

The J gene is TRBJ2-1, the V gene TRBV6-5; D perhaps matches TRBD1 (5 bases). The CDR3 is 16 amino acids. With 6 bases removed from V and 5 bases from J, the gap between germline ends came to 20 bases. Germline V gene data show CDR1 as MNHEY and CDR2 as SVGAGI. Written as DNA, the CDR3 is TGTGCCAGCAGGGCCGCCAGGGATCGCGGCAACAATGAGCAGTTCTTC. Translation: CASRAARDRGNNEQFF.

This clonotype was found a few times. This chain joins TRBV9 and TRBJ1-1; TRBD1 is a possible D gene (6 bases). Trimming removed 1 base at V and 5 bases at J, with 15 bases between. CDR1 SGDLS and CDR2 YYNGEE come from the germline V gene. This CDR3 contains 15 residues. CDR3 protein: CASSVTGHSNTEAFF. The CDR3 DNA follows: TGTGCCAGCAGCGTAACGGGACACTCGAATACTGAAGCTTTCTTT.

The rearrangement uses TRBV11-2 and TRBJ1-2; D is unresolved. Trimming stripped 4 bases from V and 8 bases from J, with 11 bases between. The CDR3 contains 12 residues. Per germline, CDR1 SGHAT and CDR2 FQNNGV. In DNA form, the CDR3 reads TGTGCCAGCAGCTCCTCTTTTGGCGGCTACACCTTC. The encoded protein is CASSSSFGGYTF.

At least ten counts were recorded for this clonotype. The V and J genes are TRBV27 and TRBJ2-6; a possible D gene is TRBD1 (6 bases). Trimming pared 0 bases from V and 2 bases from J, leaving 8 bases between. Germline CDR1 reads MNHEY; CDR2 reads SMNVEV (reference sequence). The CDR3 runs to 16 residues. CDR3 DNA sequence: TGTGCCAGCAGTTTATCTCCAGGGGCTGGGGCCAACGTCCTGACTTTC. The encoded protein is CASSLSPGAGANVLTF. The full variable domain, with the rest looked up from reference TRBV27 and TRBJ2-6, is EAQVTQNPRYLITVTGKKLTVTCSQNMNHEYMSWYRQDPGLGLRQIYYSMNVEVTDKGDVPEGYKVSRKEKRNFPLILESPSPNQTSLYFCASSLSPGAGANVLTFGAGSRLTVL.

The chain recombines TRBV12-3 or TRBV12-4 with TRBJ1-1; D might be TRBD1 (5 bases). Trimming cost V 0 bases and J 10 bases, with 15 bases left between them. The CDR3 spans 14 residues. The CDR3 loop reads CASSLAQGRYPAFF. The CDR3 DNA sequence: TGTGCCAGCAGTTTAGCGCAGGGACGATATCCAGCTTTCTTT.

This clonotype was counted only a few times. The chain employs TRBV4-3 and TRBJ1-4; no reliable D call. The germline V and J ends were trimmed by 0 bases and 0 bases, with 8 bases remaining between them. Germline V gene lookup returns CDR1 LGHNA and CDR2 YSLEER. The CDR3 sequence is 16 residues long. The CDR3 protein is CASSQDWATTNEKLFF. The CDR3, as DNA: TGCGCCAGCAGCCAAGATTGGGCAACAACTAATGAAAAACTGTTTTTT.

V is TRBV6-6 and J is TRBJ2-1, with D maybe TRBD2 (6 bases). Trimming stripped 0 bases from V and 7 bases from J, with 7 bases between. This CDR3 spans 13 amino acids. The V gene's germline CDR1 is MNHNY and CDR2 SVGAGI (reference sequence). The DNA of the CDR3 is TGTGCCAGCAGTTACTCGGCGGGGAATGAGCAGTTCTTC. Translated, it gives CASSYSAGNEQFF.

This clonotype has just a few counts. This chain connects TRBV10-3 to TRBJ2-7, with TRBD1 as a possible D gene (6 bases). The CDR3 runs to 14 residues. CDR1 and CDR2 (germline): ENHRY, SYGVKD. V lost 5 bases and J 3 bases, leaving 14 bases between the germline ends. In DNA form, the CDR3 reads TGTGCCATCAGTCCGGGACACCTACTCTACGAGCAGTACTTC. Amino acids: CAISPGHLLYEQYF.

The genes are TRBV6-5 and TRBJ2-3, with 10 bases lining up with TRBD2. CDR3 length equals 14 residues. Germline trimming cut 5 bases from V and 6 bases from J; bases unmatched to any gene: 5. From germline, CDR1 is MNHEY and CDR2 SVGAGI. The CDR3: CASSTSGVGDTQYF. The CDR3 DNA reads TGTGCCAGCAGTACTAGCGGGGTTGGGGATACGCAGTATTTT.

This chain joins TRBV12-3 or TRBV12-4 and TRBJ2-3; D is undetermined. The CDR3 sequence is 16 residues long. Trimming stripped 7 bases from V and 1 base from J, with 18 bases between. The CDR3 DNA reads as TGTGCCAGCACCGGGCTTTTGGGGTTCGGCACAGATACGCAGTATTTT. Residues: CASTGLLGFGTDTQYF.

The V call is TRBV7-2, the J call TRBJ2-7; D is unclear. Germline CDR1 and CDR2: SGHTA and FQGNSA. CDR3 size: 13 residues. V lost 5 bases and J 3 bases, leaving 11 bases between the germline ends. The CDR3 nucleotides are TGTGCCAGCAGCGTTTTACACGGCTACGAGCAGTACTTC. Residues: CASSVLHGYEQYF.